The present entry profiles one T cell receptor beta chain with its context. J lost 5 bases, V lost 7 bases, and 10 bases had no gene match. Germline loops: CDR1 SQVTM, CDR2 ANQGSEA. The CDR3 extends over 14 amino acids. Data came from immunoSEQ multiplex PCR; TCRdb stores just in-frame clones and leaves some out. The data hold fewer than 500,000 clones, with 70% to 90% observed a single time. The sample originates from a study of blood T cell repertoires in COVID-19. Study information: T cells, B-cell-depleted T cells, or PBMCs supplied cDNA or gDNA.

The sequenced material came from PBMCs or T cells enriched from blood (not recorded which). The TCR was taken from a woman aged 18 to 35 with acute COVID-19. The gene calls are TRBV29-1 and TRBJ2-2, with 7 bases lining up with TRBD1. The CDR3 DNA reads as TGCAGCGCGGCCGAACGACAGGGAACCGGGGAGCTGTTTTTT. It yields the protein CSAAERQGTGELFF.